Listed here are 3 T cell receptor beta chains from one sample, sequenced in a study of blood T cell repertoires in COVID-19. Sequencing used immunoSEQ multiplex PCR; TCRdb keeps in-frame clones, though not all of them. The data hold some 270,000 clones, with approximately 85% observed a single time. The sample was PBMCs or T cells enriched from blood (not recorded which). The receptors derive from a woman between 25 and 40 years old who had recovered from COVID-19.

The genes are TRBV19 and TRBJ1-5, with D perhaps matching TRBD1 (5 bases). The CDR3 spans 15 residues. CDR1 is LNHDA, CDR2 SQIVND, per germline (reference sequence). Trimming removed 6 bases from V and 6 bases from J, with 18 bases in between. CDR3 region: CASRAGRGVGQPQHF. CDR3 nucleotides: TGTGCCAGTAGGGCAGGGCGTGGGGTGGGTCAGCCCCAGCATTTT.

The V call is TRBV29-1, the J call TRBJ2-7, with D tentatively TRBD1 (6 bases). The CDR3 covers 12 residues. Germline CDR1 and CDR2: SQVTM and ANQGSEA. Between the trimmed V and J ends, which lost 7 bases and 3 bases, there was a span of 13 bases. The CDR3 spells CSARDTDYEQYF. As DNA, the CDR3 is TGCAGCGCTCGGGACACGGACTACGAGCAGTACTTC.

This chain links TRBV2 with TRBJ2-7; TRBD1 matches at 9 bases. The CDR3 runs 16 residues. The V gene end was trimmed by 8 bases and the J gene end by 1 base; junction bases not matched to a gene: 12. Germline V gene sequence: CDR1 SNHLY, CDR2 FYNNEI. CDR3 sequence reads: CASGRTGDATSYEQYF. As DNA, the CDR3 is TGTGCCAGCGGCAGGACAGGGGATGCCACGTCCTACGAGCAGTACTTC.